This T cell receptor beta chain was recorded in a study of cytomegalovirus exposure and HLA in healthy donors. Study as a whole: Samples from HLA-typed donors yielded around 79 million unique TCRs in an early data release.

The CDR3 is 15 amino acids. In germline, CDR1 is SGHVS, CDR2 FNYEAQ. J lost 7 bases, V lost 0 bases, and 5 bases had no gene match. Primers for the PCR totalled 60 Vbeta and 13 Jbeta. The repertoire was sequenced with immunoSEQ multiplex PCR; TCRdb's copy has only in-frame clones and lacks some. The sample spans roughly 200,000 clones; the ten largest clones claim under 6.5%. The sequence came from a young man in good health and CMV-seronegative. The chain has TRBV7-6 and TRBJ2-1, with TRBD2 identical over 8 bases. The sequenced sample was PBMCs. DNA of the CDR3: TGTGCCAGCAGCTTAGCCGGGAGGGCCATTAATGAGCAGTTCTTC. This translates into CASSLAGRAINEQFF.